These 25 T cell receptor beta chains were sequenced from one sample in a study of T cell responses to AZD1222 COVID-19 vaccine. Here immunoSEQ multiplex PCR was the method, and the copy in TCRdb shows in-frame clones only, minus some. The sample comprises 190,000 or so clones, just over 90% of which are singletons, and under 4% rests with the top ten. This material consisted of peripheral blood, taken 28 days after the second AZD1222 dose. The origin of the receptors is an adult who received the AZD1222 COVID-19 vaccine.

In this sample, this clone turned up a few times. This chain uses TRBV15 with TRBJ2-1, with D unresolved. This CDR3 is built from 13 residues. Germline values: CDR1 LNHNV, CDR2 YYDKDF (reference sequence). Trimming stripped 0 bases from V and 8 bases from J, with 8 bases between. CDR3 amino acids: CATSRDQGHEQFF. The CDR3 DNA sequence: TGTGCCACCAGCAGAGATCAAGGGCATGAGCAGTTCTTC. The entire variable domain, with the rest obtained from reference TRBV15 and TRBJ2-1, is as follows: DAMVIQNPRYQVTQFGKPVTLSCSQTLNHNVMYWYQQKSSQAPKLLFHYYDKDFNNEADTPDNFQSRRPNTSFCFLDIRSPGLGDTAMYLCATSRDQGHEQFFGPGTRLTVL.

This clone showed up just a few times. The rearrangement joins TRBV28 to TRBJ2-7; 9 bases agree with TRBD1. CDR1 MDHEN and CDR2 SYDVKM come from the germline V gene. This CDR3 spans 18 amino acids. The V gene end was trimmed by 3 bases and the J gene end by 1 base; junction bases not matched to a gene: 13. CDR3 residues: CASSFSIGDREPSYEQYF. DNA for the CDR3: TGTGCCAGCAGTTTCTCTATAGGGGACAGGGAGCCTTCCTACGAGCAGTACTTC.

The V and J genes are TRBV28 and TRBJ1-2; weak D call: TRBD1 (6 bases). The CDR3 totals 14 residues. Germline CDR1 is MDHEN and CDR2 is SYDVKM. V was cut by 3 bases and J by 8 bases, with 16 bases left in between. CDR3 coding DNA: TGTGCCAGCAGTTTTGGCAGGGGTAAACTGGGCTACACCTTC. Protein sequence: CASSFGRGKLGYTF.

This chain uses TRBV4-3 with TRBJ2-7; 14 bases are shared with TRBD2. CDR1 and CDR2 from the germline V gene are LGHNA and YSLEER. V gave up 1 base and J gave up 4 bases; unmatched junction bases: 6. This CDR3 is 17 amino acids long. CDR3 sequence: CASSQGSGLAGGYEQYF. As DNA, the CDR3 is TGCGCCAGCAGCCAAGGGTCAGGACTAGCGGGAGGTTACGAGCAGTACTTC.

The chain joins TRBV7-2 to TRBJ2-5; TRBD2 aligns across 8 bases. V lost 5 bases to trimming and J lost 5 bases; unmatched junction nucleotides: 10. Germline V gene sequence: CDR1 SGHTA, CDR2 FQGNSA. This CDR3 comprises 15 residues. The DNA for the CDR3 is TGTGCCAGCAGCCGGCGGGCGGGAGGTGGCGAGACCCAGTACTTC. It yields the protein CASSRRAGGGETQYF.

The V gene is TRBV24-1, the J gene TRBJ2-3; 12 nucleotides align to TRBD2. The CDR3 has 16 amino acids. V dropped 4 bases and J dropped 5; count of bases not matched to a gene: 6. Germline V gene sequence: CDR1 KGHDR, CDR2 SFDVKD. Here the CDR3 DNA reads TGTGCCACCAGTGACCCGACTAGCGGGAGTATAGATACGCAGTATTTT. This encodes CATSDPTSGSIDTQYF.

This rearrangement joins TRBV10-3 to TRBJ2-5, with D unclear. CDR3 length: 15 residues. V was pared by 0 bases and J by 6 bases, with 14 bases between. The germline gives CDR1 ENHRY, CDR2 SYGVKD. The CDR3 spells CAISESSGDLKTQYF. In DNA, the CDR3 is TGTGCCATCAGTGAGTCGAGTGGGGATCTAAAGACCCAGTACTTC.

The chain combines TRBV12-3 or TRBV12-4 with TRBJ1-6; TRBD1 might be the D (6 bases). The CDR3 runs 13 residues. Trimming shortened V by 4 bases and J by 10 bases, and 11 bases separated the two germline ends. Written as DNA, the CDR3 is TGTGCCAGCAGTTCCGCAGGGGTCTCACCCCTCCACTTT. Residues: CASSSAGVSPLHF.

The V call is TRBV7-8, the J call TRBJ1-4, with D tentatively TRBD1 (5 bases). The CDR3 spans 15 residues. V gave up 5 bases and J gave up 7 bases, with 17 bases separating them. Germline V lookup: CDR1 SGHVS, CDR2 FQNEAQ. CDR3 protein: CASSPQSGGGEKLFF. The CDR3, as DNA: TGTGCCAGCAGCCCCCAGAGTGGGGGGGGTGAAAAACTGTTTTTT. Full variable domain (rest looked up from reference TRBV7-8 and TRBJ1-4): GAGVSQSPRYKVAKRGQDVALRCDPISGHVSLFWYQQALGQGPEFLTYFQNEAQLDKSGLPSDRFFAERPEGSVSTLKIQRTQQEDSAVYLCASSPQSGGGEKLFFGSGTQLSVL.

V gene TRBV5-1 combines with J gene TRBJ2-1, with D tentatively TRBD2 (5 bases). V was shortened by 4 bases and J by 4 bases, with 21 bases between the two germline ends. The CDR3 is 17 amino acids. In germline, CDR1 is SGHRS, CDR2 YFSETQ. The CDR3 coding sequence is TGCGCCAGCAGCACTAACGGTTTAGCGAGACCGTACAATGAGCAGTTCTTC. It yields the protein CASSTNGLARPYNEQFF. The full variable domain, rest sourced from reference TRBV5-1 and TRBJ2-1, is KAGVTQTPRYLIKTRGQQVTLSCSPISGHRSVSWYQQTPGQGLQFLFEYFSETQRNKGNFPGRFSGRQFSNSRSEMNVSTLELGDSALYLCASSTNGLARPYNEQFFGPGTRLTVL.

The chain carries TRBV5-4 and TRBJ2-3, with 9 bases aligning to TRBD2. Germline trimming cut 0 bases from V and 5 bases from J; bases unmatched to any gene: 10. The CDR3 length is 17 residues. CDR1 is SGHNT and CDR2 is YYREEE in the germline V gene (reference sequence). The CDR3 sequence: CASSLGKPSGIIDTQYF. The CDR3 bases are TGTGCCAGCAGCTTGGGAAAGCCTAGCGGGATAATAGATACGCAGTATTTT.

The chain employs TRBV7-9 and TRBJ2-1, with 12 bases aligning to TRBD2. V lost 5 bases to trimming and J lost 8 bases; unmatched junction nucleotides: 7. Germline V gene lookup returns CDR1 SEHNR and CDR2 FQNEAQ (reference sequence). CDR3 length: 15 residues. The chain's CDR3 is CASSQTSGRRHEQFF. Written as DNA, the CDR3 is TGTGCCAGCAGCCAGACTAGCGGGAGAAGGCATGAGCAGTTCTTC.

The CDR3 protein is CASSLSDRVGQPQHF. The CDR3 DNA reads TGTGCCAGCAGTTTGTCCGACAGGGTCGGGCAGCCCCAGCATTTT. V and J are TRBV28 and TRBJ1-5; 7 nucleotides line up with TRBD1. V lost 3 bases to trimming and J lost 7 bases; unmatched junction nucleotides: 9. This CDR3 has 15 residues. Germline V gene sequence: CDR1 MDHEN, CDR2 SYDVKM.

The V and J genes are TRBV6-5 and TRBJ1-4; D is ambiguous. The V gene lost 6 bases and the J gene lost 3 bases, with 11 bases spanning the gap. This CDR3 is built from 14 residues. Germline V gives CDR1 MNHEY, CDR2 SVGAGI. The CDR3 DNA reads TGTGCCAGCAGCCTACAGCTATCTAATGAAAAACTGTTTTTT. This translates into CASSLQLSNEKLFF.

The chain combines TRBV28 with TRBJ1-3; D ambiguous. Germline lookup yields CDR1 MDHEN and CDR2 SYDVKM. The CDR3 covers 12 residues. V was clipped by 6 bases and J by 4 bases, with 7 bases between them. Here the CDR3 DNA reads TGTGCCAGCAGGTCCGGGGGAAACACCATATATTTT. It codes for CASRSGGNTIYF.

CDR3 protein: CASKGFRNYGYTF. The CDR3 DNA follows: TGTGCCAGCAAGGGGTTCCGAAACTATGGCTACACCTTC. This chain joins TRBV28 and TRBJ1-2; perhaps TRBD1 as D (5 bases). The ends were cut back, 7 bases at V and 2 bases at J, with 11 bases in the middle. The CDR3 sequence is 13 residues long. CDR1 is MDHEN and CDR2 is SYDVKM in the germline V gene.

The chain carries TRBV5-1 and TRBJ2-3; 10 positions match TRBD1. Per the germline V gene, CDR1 is SGHRS and CDR2 is YFSETQ. The CDR3 runs 15 residues. V gave up 4 bases and J gave up 4 bases; unmatched junction bases: 6. CDR3 amino acids: CASSDGTGDADTQYF. Written as DNA, the CDR3 is TGCGCCAGCAGCGATGGGACAGGGGACGCAGATACGCAGTATTTT. The full variable domain, with the rest looked up from reference TRBV5-1 and TRBJ2-3, is KAGVTQTPRYLIKTRGQQVTLSCSPISGHRSVSWYQQTPGQGLQFLFEYFSETQRNKGNFPGRFSGRQFSNSRSEMNVSTLELGDSALYLCASSDGTGDADTQYFGPGTRLTVL.

The rearrangement uses TRBV5-1 and TRBJ1-5; D uncertain. CDR3 length equals 15 residues. With 0 bases removed from V and 7 bases from J, the gap between germline ends came to 14 bases. The V gene's germline CDR1 is SGHRS and CDR2 YFSETQ. CDR3 sequence (DNA): TGCGCCAGCAGCTTGGTGGGTCGGCAGCGGCAGCCCCAGCATTTT. This encodes CASSLVGRQRQPQHF.

V is TRBV7-9 and J is TRBJ2-1; 9 bases fit TRBD1. This CDR3 spans 14 amino acids. The J segment lost 9 bases and the V segment lost 2 bases, leaving 5 bases of the junction unmatched. From germline, CDR1 is SEHNR and CDR2 FQNEAQ (reference sequence). The CDR3, as DNA: TGTGCCAGCAGCTTACGGGACAGGGTAGCTGAGCAGTTCTTC. This gives the protein CASSLRDRVAEQFF.

This chain uses TRBV19 with TRBJ2-1; 10 nucleotides line up with TRBD1. V dropped 7 bases and J dropped 5; count of bases not matched to a gene: 8. Per germline, CDR1 LNHDA and CDR2 SQIVND (reference sequence). This CDR3 is built from 15 residues. This chain's CDR3 is CASNSRDRGDNEQFF. CDR3 DNA sequence: TGTGCCAGTAATTCCCGGGACAGGGGTGACAATGAGCAGTTCTTC.

This chain joins TRBV19 and TRBJ2-7; TRBD1 matches at 11 bases. CDR1 is LNHDA and CDR2 is SQIVND in the germline V gene (reference sequence). The junction had 11 bases not matched to a gene; V was cut back by 5 bases and J by 2 bases. The CDR3 has 17 amino acids. The CDR3 nucleotides read TGTGCCAGTAGTCAAACTTTAGCGGGACAGGGGGCCTACGAGCAGTACTTC. It specifies CASSQTLAGQGAYEQYF.

This chain joins TRBV6-5 and TRBJ1-2; TRBD1 is a possible D gene (5 bases). CDR3 length equals 13 residues. Germline CDR1 is MNHEY and CDR2 is SVGAGI. Trimming removed 6 bases from V and 2 bases from J, with 10 bases in between. The CDR3 DNA sequence: TGTGCCAGCAGACTCGACAGCAACTATGGCTACACCTTC. As protein: CASRLDSNYGYTF.

The V and J genes are TRBV6-4 and TRBJ1-2, with 8 bases aligning to TRBD1. The length of the CDR3 is 11 residues. The junction had 2 bases not matched to a gene; V was cut back by 7 bases and J by 7 bases. Germline loops: CDR1 MRHNA, CDR2 SNTAGT. The chain's CDR3 is CASTGGGGYTF. The CDR3 DNA sequence: TGTGCCAGCACAGGGGGCGGTGGCTACACCTTC.

This chain uses TRBV28 with TRBJ1-2; the D gene is possibly TRBD1 (6 bases). Trimming removed 3 bases at V and 5 bases at J, with 16 bases between. Germline lookup yields CDR1 MDHEN and CDR2 SYDVKM. This CDR3 is 15 amino acids long. The CDR3 nucleotides are TGTGCCAGCAGTTTGTTCGTCGGGGGCGGGTATGGCTACACCTTC. This gives the protein CASSLFVGGGYGYTF.

The gene calls are TRBV19 and TRBJ1-1, with a tentative D call TRBD1 (5 bases). This CDR3 has 13 residues. In germline, CDR1 is LNHDA, CDR2 SQIVND (reference sequence). V lost 4 bases and J lost 3, with 9 bases in between. This chain's CDR3 is CASSSQGDTEAFF. The CDR3 region has the DNA TGTGCCAGTAGTAGTCAAGGGGACACTGAAGCTTTCTTT.